The 9 T cell receptor beta chains reported below all come from one sample, sequenced in a study of cytomegalovirus exposure and HLA in healthy donors. 60 Vbeta and 13 Jbeta primers were used in PCR. Sequenced by immunoSEQ multiplex PCR; TCRdb stores in-frame clones only, minus some. The profile covers about 110,000 clones, with approximately 60% appearing a single time and roughly 2.2% taken by the ten largest. Sequencing was carried out using PBMCs. The receptors derive from a woman aged 25 to 39 in good health and CMV-seronegative.

The rearrangement uses TRBV4-1 and TRBJ2-1, with 10 bases fitting TRBD2. Germline V lookup: CDR1 MGHRA, CDR2 YSYEKL. This CDR3 has 15 residues. V trimming: 4 bases; J trimming: 8 bases; junction bases outside the gene matches: 8. The CDR3 here is CASSPSSGSGDEQFF. The DNA for the CDR3 is TGCGCCAGCAGCCCCTCTAGCGGGAGTGGAGATGAGCAGTTCTTC.

V is TRBV5-4 and J is TRBJ2-4; D may be TRBD1 (6 bases). The CDR3 contains 14 residues. Germline V gives CDR1 SGHNT, CDR2 YYREEE (reference sequence). The germline V and J ends were trimmed by 4 bases and 9 bases, with 17 bases remaining between them. The CDR3 is CASSLQDSSAIQYF. The CDR3 coding sequence is TGTGCCAGCAGCCTCCAGGACAGCTCGGCCATTCAGTACTTC.

This clone occurred a few times. Mismatch with germline at one junction end may stem from a read error. The chain recombines TRBV27 with TRBJ2-3; 9 positions agree with TRBD1. From germline, CDR1 is MNHEY and CDR2 SMNVEV (reference sequence). The CDR3 runs to 16 residues. CDR3 sequence reads: CASSLGQGFFTNTQYF. The CDR3 DNA sequence: TGTGCCAGCAGTTTGGGACAGGGATTCTTCACAAATACGCAGTATTTT.

The V call is TRBV19, the J call TRBJ1-1, with a possible D match to TRBD1 (6 bases). The CDR3 length is 15 residues. The V end lost 5 bases, the J end lost 0 bases, and 13 bases lay between the germline ends. Germline loops: CDR1 LNHDA, CDR2 SQIVND (reference sequence). The CDR3 DNA follows: TGTGCCAGTAGTCTGGACAGATTCATGAACACTGAAGCTTTCTTT. It translates to CASSLDRFMNTEAFF.

This clone was found once. V and J are TRBV14 and TRBJ2-1, with 13 bases that match TRBD2. The CDR3 is made up of 15 amino acids. Germline V gene data show CDR1 as SGHDN and CDR2 as FVKESK. The V gene end was trimmed by 4 bases and the J gene end by 7 bases; junction bases not matched to a gene: 4. DNA for the CDR3: TGTGCCAGCAGCCCGGGACTAGCGGGAAATAATGAGCAGTTCTTC. It is translated as CASSPGLAGNNEQFF.

This clone has a handful of counts. The V and J genes are TRBV5-6 and TRBJ2-5; 9 bases are shared with TRBD2. Germline CDR1 and CDR2: SGHDT and YYEEEE. The V segment lost 3 bases and the J segment 2 bases; nucleotides outside the gene matches: 14. CDR3 length: 18 residues. This CDR3 is CASSSLGLAGSIQETQYF. The CDR3 DNA follows: TGTGCCAGCAGCTCCCTAGGGCTAGCGGGAAGCATACAAGAGACCCAGTACTTC.

Remarks on this clone: Relative to the germline gene, one junction end is altered; a read error may explain this. This chain uses TRBV7-7 with TRBJ2-5; 9 bases line up with TRBD2. The germline gives CDR1 SSHAT, CDR2 FNYEAQ (reference sequence). The CDR3 extends over 16 amino acids. As DNA, the CDR3 is TGTGCTAGCAACTTACTAGCGGGCTACCTCCAAGAGACCCAGTACTTC. Amino acids: CASNLLAGYLQETQYF.

This clone was picked up a small number of times. This chain joins TRBV30 and TRBJ2-1; 14 nucleotides agree with TRBD2. V lost 1 base, J lost 9 bases, and 2 bases stayed unmatched. The germline gives CDR1 GTSNPN, CDR2 SVGIG (reference sequence). The CDR3 loop spans 14 amino acids. CDR3 DNA: TGTGCCTGGAGTGGCGGGACTAGCGGGAGTGAGCAGTTCTTC. The encoded protein is CAWSGGTSGSEQFF.

Regarding this clone: As the CDR3 is not closed by the conserved phenylalanine or tryptophan, this likely results from a read error. The V and J genes are TRBV5-6 and TRBJ2-7; 7 nucleotides match TRBD2. V lost 4 bases and J lost 2; bases outside the gene matches: 3. Looked up from germline, CDR1 is SGHDT and CDR2 is YYEEEE. This CDR3 is built from 13 residues. CDR3 loop: CASSPGLAYEQYL. The CDR3 DNA follows: TGTGCCAGCAGCCCCGGACTAGCCTACGAGCAGTACCTC.